These T cell receptor beta chains were read from a single sample in a study of blood T cell repertoires in COVID-19. The method was immunoSEQ multiplex PCR; TCRdb's version includes in-frame clones alone and lacks a portion of them. The sample includes around 260,000 clones, around nine tenths of them seen just once. The sequenced material came from peripheral blood. The receptor source for this set is a man aged 40-50 years who had recovered from COVID-19. The CDR3 runs from the conserved cysteine through the conserved F or W. The D gene is left open where the match is weak. Clone size, where shown, is once, few, many, or a class for clones that have expanded.

v_call	j_call	d_call	clone_size	cdr3_aa	cdr3_nt
TRBV11-3	TRBJ2-7	TRBD1	NA	CASSPRGRYEQYF	TGTGCCAGCAGCCCCAGGGGGCGATACGAGCAGTACTTC
TRBV3-1/TRBV3-2	TRBJ1-1	NA	few	CASSQDGQGNTEAFF	TGTGCCAGCAGCCAAGATGGGCAGGGGAACACTGAAGCTTTCTTT
TRBV5-4	TRBJ2-7	TRBD2	NA	CASSSRTSGISYEQYF	TGTGCCAGCAGCTCCCGGACTAGCGGGATCTCCTACGAGCAGTACTTC
TRBV5-8	TRBJ2-1	TRBD2	NA	CASSRRWTSGRSNEQFF	TGTGCCAGCAGCCGCAGATGGACTAGCGGGAGAAGTAATGAGCAGTTCTTC
TRBV2	TRBJ2-7	TRBD1	NA	CASSGDSSVYEQYF	TGTGCCAGCAGTGGGGACAGCTCCGTCTACGAGCAGTACTTC
TRBV12-1	TRBJ2-2	NA	NA	CASSRAGLAGPGTGELFF	TGTGCCAGCAGCCGTGCGGGACTAGCAGGCCCCGGCACCGGGGAGCTGTTTTTT
TRBV2	TRBJ1-5	TRBD1	NA	CASSPMTGGNQPQHF	TGTGCCAGCAGTCCTATGACAGGGGGGAATCAGCCCCAGCATTTT
TRBV10-3	TRBJ1-2	TRBD1	NA	CATHPDRGWYGYTF	TGTGCCACGCACCCCGACAGGGGATGGTATGGCTACACCTTC
TRBV7-9	TRBJ2-3	TRBD1	NA	CASSLTGGRSTDTQYF	TGTGCCAGCAGCTTAACAGGGGGCCGTAGCACAGATACGCAGTATTTT
TRBV9	TRBJ2-3	TRBD2	NA	CASSGTGRPSTDTQYF	TGTGCCAGCAGCGGGACCGGGAGGCCTAGCACAGATACGCAGTATTTT
TRBV7-9	TRBJ1-4	NA	NA	CASSPARQGLPNEKLFF	TGTGCCAGCAGCCCAGCCCGGCAGGGGCTGCCTAATGAAAAACTGTTTTTT
TRBV7-2	TRBJ1-5	NA	NA	CASSLQGYNQPQHF	TGTGCCAGCAGTTTACAGGGTTACAATCAGCCCCAGCATTTT
TRBV18	TRBJ1-5	TRBD1	NA	CASSRQGPEWGNQPQHF	TGTGCCAGCTCAAGACAGGGTCCGGAATGGGGCAATCAGCCCCAGCATTTT
TRBV7-6	TRBJ2-3	TRBD1	NA	CASGDRVSDTQYF	TGTGCCAGCGGGGACAGGGTCTCAGATACGCAGTATTTT
TRBV25-1	TRBJ2-5	TRBD2	NA	CASRASTSGGRETQYF	TGTGCCAGCAGGGCAAGCACTAGCGGGGGACGGGAGACCCAGTACTTC
TRBV7-2	TRBJ2-3	NA	NA	CASSLARGFTDTQYF	TGTGCCAGCAGCTTAGCCAGGGGATTCACAGATACGCAGTATTTT
TRBV2	TRBJ2-2	NA	once	CASSVSRDSYTGELFF	TGTGCCAGCAGTGTTAGCCGGGACTCGTACACCGGGGAGCTGTTTTTT
TRBV7-9	TRBJ1-3	NA	NA	CASRWRSSGNTIYF	TGTGCCAGTAGGTGGAGGAGCTCTGGAAACACCATATATTTT
TRBV5-1	TRBJ2-4	NA	many	CASSRESAKNIQYF	TGCGCCAGCAGCCGGGAATCAGCCAAAAACATTCAGTACTTC
TRBV11-3	TRBJ2-3	TRBD2	NA	CASSPGRTSGYTQYF	TGTGCCAGCAGCCCAGGCCGGACTAGCGGATATACGCAGTATTTT
TRBV7-8	TRBJ1-4	TRBD1	NA	CASSSGQGAREKLFF	TGTGCCAGCAGCTCGGGACAGGGGGCCAGAGAAAAACTGTTTTTT
TRBV7-6	TRBJ1-1	TRBD1	once	CASSVHRGTIAVNTEAFF	TGTGCCAGCAGCGTCCACAGGGGGACCATCGCGGTGAACACTGAAGCTTTCTTT
TRBV2	TRBJ1-6	TRBD1	NA	CASSSDRGRPQPHSPLHF	TGTGCCAGCAGCTCCGACAGGGGGCGCCCCCAACCCCATTCACCCCTCCACTTT
TRBV13	TRBJ2-7	TRBD1	NA	CASSSGQGTYEQYF	TGTGCCAGCAGCTCGGGACAGGGGACCTACGAGCAGTACTTC
TRBV7-9	TRBJ1-1	NA	NA	CASSLGGTVEAFF	TGTGCCAGCAGCTTAGGGGGCACAGTGGAAGCTTTCTTT
TRBV18	TRBJ2-1	NA	NA	CASSPGGISGNEQFF	TGTGCCAGCTCACCAGGAGGGATCTCCGGGAATGAGCAGTTCTTC
TRBV12-5	TRBJ2-7	NA	NA	CASGTSHEQYF	TGTGCTAGTGGAACTTCCCACGAGCAGTACTTC
TRBV11-1	TRBJ2-4	NA	few	CASSKRQAWGKNIQYF	TGTGCCAGCAGCAAAAGACAGGCTTGGGGCAAAAACATTCAGTACTTC
TRBV6-2/TRBV6-3	TRBJ2-1	NA	few	CASSSLAAYNEQFF	TGTGCCAGCAGTTCACTAGCAGCCTACAATGAGCAGTTCTTC
TRBV13	TRBJ2-3	TRBD2	few	CASSSRTSGTFGDTQYF	TGTGCCAGCAGCTCGAGGACTAGCGGAACCTTCGGAGATACGCAGTATTTT
TRBV30	TRBJ1-2	TRBD1	NA	CAWSAMGQGTGGYTF	TGTGCCTGGAGTGCAATGGGACAGGGGACGGGGGGCTACACCTTC
TRBV11-2	TRBJ2-2	TRBD1	NA	CASSLTGVTGELFF	TGTGCCAGCAGCCTGACAGGGGTCACCGGGGAGCTGTTTTTT
TRBV19	TRBJ2-5	TRBD2	NA	CASSNPGGAVYF	TGTGCCAGTAGTAACCCGGGGGGGGCGGTTTACTTC
TRBV14	TRBJ2-1	NA	NA	CASSRKGASGLVF	TGTGCCAGCAGCCGGAAGGGGGCATCGGGACTGGTCTTC
TRBV7-9	TRBJ1-2	NA	NA	CASSQASNYGYTF	TGTGCCAGCAGCCAAGCTTCTAACTATGGCTACACCTTC
TRBV27	TRBJ2-4	TRBD1	NA	CASSSQDRGPDIQYF	TGTGCCAGCAGTTCGCAGGACAGGGGGCCGGACATTCAGTACTTC
TRBV6-6	TRBJ1-1	NA	NA	CASSGRTEAFF	TGTGCCAGCAGTGGGAGGACTGAAGCTTTCTTT
TRBV13	TRBJ2-3	TRBD2	NA	CASSFWRGSTDTQYF	TGTGCCAGCAGCTTCTGGCGGGGGAGCACAGATACGCAGTATTTT
TRBV6-2/TRBV6-3	TRBJ2-3	NA	NA	CASSSLDTQYF	TGTGCCAGCAGTTCGTTAGATACGCAGTATTTT
TRBV28	TRBJ2-7	NA	NA	CASSFSSDEQYF	TGTGCCAGCTCTTTTTCGAGCGACGAGCAGTACTTC
TRBV4-1	TRBJ2-7	NA	NA	CASSQEPARSYEQYF	TGCGCCAGCAGCCAAGAACCCGCGCGCTCCTACGAGCAGTACTTC
TRBV5-1	TRBJ2-3	TRBD2	NA	CASSISGGNTDTQYF	TGCGCCAGCAGCATAAGCGGGGGCAACACAGATACGCAGTATTTT
TRBV10-3	TRBJ2-5	NA	NA	CAISDTPFSGLETQYF	TGTGCCATCAGTGATACGCCCTTTTCGGGGTTAGAGACCCAGTACTTC
TRBV5-4	TRBJ1-2	TRBD1	NA	CASSGGERGHGYGYTF	TGTGCCAGCAGCGGGGGAGAGAGGGGGCACGGCTATGGCTACACCTTC
TRBV5-6	TRBJ1-2	TRBD1	NA	CASSLVGQGADHYGYTF	TGTGCCAGCAGCTTGGTGGGACAGGGGGCGGATCACTATGGCTACACCTTC
TRBV28	TRBJ2-1	NA	once	CASSPRPNEQFF	TGTGCCAGCAGTCCTCGTCCCAATGAGCAGTTCTTC
TRBV4-1	TRBJ2-1	NA	NA	CASSQDSGGDYNEQFF	TGCGCCAGCAGCCAGGATTCTGGCGGGGATTACAATGAGCAGTTCTTC
TRBV4-1	TRBJ2-1	TRBD2	NA	CASSHPSGGNNEQFF	TGCGCCAGCAGCCATCCTAGCGGGGGAAACAATGAGCAGTTCTTC
TRBV6-6	TRBJ1-5	TRBD1	NA	CASSYEGQYNQPQHF	TGTGCCAGCAGTTACGAGGGACAGTACAATCAGCCCCAGCATTTT
TRBV6-5	TRBJ1-5	TRBD1	NA	CASRDRDRYNQPQHF	TGTGCCAGCCGGGACCGGGACAGATACAATCAGCCCCAGCATTTT
TRBV29-1	TRBJ2-7	TRBD1	NA	CSAEGTGEQYF	TGCAGCGCCGAGGGGACAGGGGAGCAGTACTTC
TRBV13	TRBJ2-7	TRBD2	NA	CASSLGRLATYEQYF	TGTGCCAGCAGCTTAGGGAGACTAGCGACCTACGAGCAGTACTTC
TRBV6-5	TRBJ2-7	TRBD2	NA	CASSFGAGGAYEQYF	TGTGCCAGCAGTTTTGGAGCGGGGGGGGCCTACGAGCAGTACTTC
TRBV7-8	TRBJ2-5	TRBD2	NA	CASSSGLAPGETQYF	TGTGCCAGCAGCTCTGGACTAGCCCCGGGGGAGACCCAGTACTTC
TRBV27	TRBJ2-3	TRBD2	NA	CASSRGSIAGGRYEDTQYF	TGTGCCAGCAGTAGGGGGAGTATAGCGGGAGGGCGGTACGAAGATACGCAGTATTTT
TRBV27	TRBJ1-1	NA	NA	CASSTRRLHTEAFF	TGTGCCAGCAGCACTAGGAGACTCCACACTGAAGCTTTCTTT
TRBV5-4	TRBJ1-2	TRBD1	NA	CASSSLAGTGNYGYTF	TGTGCCAGCAGCTCACTGGCCGGGACAGGCAACTATGGCTACACCTTC
TRBV5-4	TRBJ2-7	TRBD1	NA	CASSTGQGQMVSYEQYF	TGTGCCAGCAGCACGGGACAGGGTCAAATGGTGTCCTACGAGCAGTACTTC
TRBV30	TRBJ1-1	NA	NA	CAWSVIPSSGGPTEAFF	TGTGCCTGGAGTGTTATTCCTTCGTCGGGGGGGCCAACTGAAGCTTTCTTT